The 21 T cell receptor beta chains listed next were all sequenced from one sample in a study of T cells in Graves' hyperthyroidism and ophthalmopathy (dated by TCRdb to about 2019). Library generation was performed with multiplex PCR. The run used an Illumina HiSeq 2000. The TCR beta CDR3 regions were amplified from the RNA transcripts. A first-round RT-PCR of the TCR CDR3 used the HTBI primer set with the Qiagen OneStep RT-PCR kit. Clones were called with MiXCR by TCRdb after fastp trimmed the public reads at Q25, and only in-frame beta chains were retained. Merged by CDR3 protein, the rows form single entries marked with the most common genes and DNA. The sample contains about 700,000 distinct CDR3 sequences, 11% to 15% of them found a single time. Of the sample, roughly 10% falls within the top ten clones. Specimen: blood. The receptors were sampled from a woman aged 18-30 years with Graves' hyperthyroidism.

This sequence joins TRBV7-8 and TRBJ1-5; D gene uncertain. Trimming removed 5 bases from V and 6 bases from J, with 14 bases in between. Germline lookup yields CDR1 SGHVS and CDR2 FQNEAQ. CDR3 length: 14 amino acids. CDR3 loop: CASSPGGGGQPQHF. The CDR3 nucleotides read TGTGCCAGCAGCCCCGGTGGTGGAGGTCAGCCCCAGCATTTT.

This clonotype was seen ten or more times. J is TRBJ2-3 and V is TRBV11-2; 7 nucleotides match TRBD1. Per germline, CDR1 SGHAT and CDR2 FQNNGV. The CDR3 runs 19 residues. J gave up 2 bases and V 1 base, and 15 bases lay outside the gene matches. CDR3 protein: CASSLVWVEGAILTDTQYF. DNA for the CDR3: TGTGCCAGCAGCTTAGTATGGGTTGAGGGGGCTATCCTCACAGATACGCAGTATTTT.

The V gene is TRBV20-1, the J gene TRBJ2-7; 10 bases align to TRBD2. From germline, CDR1 is DFQATT and CDR2 SNEGSKA (reference sequence). CDR3 length: 16 residues. J lost 4 bases, V lost 3 bases, and 12 bases had no gene match. CDR3 sequence reads: CSASQPFPSGSYEQYV. CDR3 in DNA: TGCAGTGCTAGTCAACCTTTTCCTAGCGGGAGTTACGAGCAGTACGTC.

This clonotype was seen at least ten times. The CDR3 sequence is CASSTSTRGDGYTF. The CDR3 DNA reads TGTGCCAGCAGCACCTCAACAAGGGGCGACGGCTACACCTTC. J is TRBJ1-2 and V is TRBV7-2; TRBD1 is a possible D gene (5 bases). Germline lookup yields CDR1 SGHTA and CDR2 FQGNSA. V was pared by 5 bases and J by 8 bases, with 18 bases between. CDR3 length equals 14 residues.

This clonotype was recorded at least ten times. The chain couples TRBV3-1 to TRBJ1-5; 8 nucleotides align to TRBD1. The junction had 3 bases not matched to a gene; V was cut back by 0 bases and J by 2 bases. Germline V gene data show CDR1 as LGHDT and CDR2 as YNNKEL (reference sequence). The CDR3 runs 16 residues. In DNA form, the CDR3 reads TGTGCCAGCAGCCAAGAGACAGGGGTTGGCAATCAGCCCCAGCATTTT. It codes for CASSQETGVGNQPQHF.

CDR3 bases: TGTGCCAGCAGCGTAGCTTATGGGACAGGGCAGAACACTGAAGCTTTCTTT. Protein: CASSVAYGTGQNTEAFF. The genes are TRBV9 and TRBJ1-1, with 9 bases that match TRBD1. This CDR3 comprises 17 residues. J was trimmed by 1 base and V by 0 bases; bases with no gene match: 7. Germline CDR1 is SGDLS and CDR2 is YYNGEE. Complete variable domain (other parts from reference TRBV9 and TRBJ1-1): DSGVTQTPKHLITATGQRVTLRCSPRSGDLSVYWYQQSLDQGLQFLIQYYNGEERAKGNILERFSAQQFPDLHSELNLSSLELGDSALYFCASSVAYGTGQNTEAFFGQGTRLTVV.

This clonotype was detected a few times. The chain carries TRBV28 and TRBJ1-1; possible D gene TRBD1, 6 bases. V lost 6 bases, J lost 1 base, and 15 bases lay in between. The germline V gene has CDR1 MDHEN and CDR2 SYDVKM. CDR3 length: 15 amino acids. The CDR3 nucleotides read TGTGCCAGCAGCCCCGGGGGAGGGGGGAACACTGAAGCTTTCTTT. Residues: CASSPGGGGNTEAFF. Looking up the rest from reference TRBV28 and TRBJ1-1 gives the full variable domain: DVKVTQSSRYLVKRTGEKVFLECVQDMDHENMFWYRQDPGLGLRLIYFSYDVKMKEKGDIPEGYSVSREKKERFSLILESASTNQTSMYLCASSPGGGGNTEAFFGQGTRLTVV.

This clonotype was found many times. This rearrangement joins TRBV6-5 to TRBJ2-3; D unresolved. Germline V gene lookup returns CDR1 MNHEY and CDR2 SVGAGI. Between the trimmed V and J ends, which lost 4 bases and 5 bases, there was a span of 13 bases. CDR3 size: 14 residues. The CDR3 nucleotides read TGTGCCAGCAGTTGGGGTGGGATGGGAGATACGCAGTATTTT. It translates to CASSWGGMGDTQYF.

This clonotype came up many times. V usage is TRBV11-2 and J usage is TRBJ2-7; D gene uncertain. The germline gives CDR1 SGHAT, CDR2 FQNNGV. V was cut by 1 base and J by 1 base, with 2 bases left in between. The CDR3 length is 12 residues. The CDR3 coding sequence is TGTGCCAGCAGCTTAGGTTCCTACGAGCAGTACTTC. The encoded protein is CASSLGSYEQYF.

The rearrangement links TRBV4-1 to TRBJ2-1, with TRBD2 matching over 7 bases. The CDR3 totals 18 residues. Looked up from germline, CDR1 is MGHRA and CDR2 is YSYEKL. V lost 4 bases and J lost 3; bases outside the gene matches: 15. CDR3 in amino acids: CASSLGGLRAIGYNEQFF. As DNA, the CDR3 is TGCGCCAGCAGCCTGGGAGGGTTGCGGGCAATCGGCTACAATGAGCAGTTCTTC.

At least ten counts were recorded for this clonotype. CDR3 sequence: CSASQVASAFSYEQYF. The CDR3 DNA follows: TGCAGTGCTTCCCAAGTGGCTAGCGCCTTCTCCTACGAGCAGTACTTC. The gene calls are TRBV20-1 and TRBJ2-7, with D possibly being TRBD2 (6 bases). The CDR3 is 16 residues long. Germline V gives CDR1 DFQATT, CDR2 SNEGSKA (reference sequence). With 5 bases removed from V and 0 bases from J, the gap between germline ends came to 20 bases.

This clonotype came up a few times. The chain joins TRBV20-1 to TRBJ2-2, with 10 bases lining up with TRBD2. The V gene's germline CDR1 is DFQATT and CDR2 SNEGSKA (reference sequence). J gave up 6 bases and V 5 bases, and 6 bases lay outside the gene matches. The CDR3 contains 14 residues. CDR3 amino acids: CSARLAGDSGELFF. Written as DNA, the CDR3 is TGCAGTGCTCGACTAGCGGGTGATTCCGGGGAGCTGTTTTTT.

This clonotype occurred many times. The chain couples TRBV28 to TRBJ1-5; D unclear. The CDR3 has 14 residues. Germline values: CDR1 MDHEN, CDR2 SYDVKM. V dropped 3 bases and J dropped 5 bases, with 11 bases sitting between them. The CDR3 DNA follows: TGTGCCAGCAGTTTCGAGGTAGAGGATCAGCCCCAGCATTTT. Translation: CASSFEVEDQPQHF.

The rearrangement joins TRBV7-2 to TRBJ1-5; 10 bases map to TRBD1. Trimming cost V 1 base and J 9 bases; bases outside gene matches: 3. This CDR3 spans 14 amino acids. Germline CDR1 is SGHTA and CDR2 is FQGNSA. CDR3 protein: CASSLGDRGLPQHF. The DNA of the CDR3 is TGTGCCAGCAGCTTAGGGGACAGGGGACTGCCCCAGCATTTT.

The sample holds many counts of this clonotype. This sequence joins TRBV20-1 and TRBJ1-1; no firm D call. The CDR3 has 14 amino acids. V dropped 3 bases and J dropped 2 bases, with 13 bases sitting between them. Germline V gene data show CDR1 as DFQATT and CDR2 as SNEGSKA (reference sequence). Here the CDR3 DNA reads TGCAGTGCTAGTTCCTACGGAAGAAACACTGAAGCTTTCTTT. It specifies CSASSYGRNTEAFF.

The chain uses TRBV9 and TRBJ2-4; 8 bases are shared with TRBD2. CDR3 size: 13 residues. V trimming: 1 base; J trimming: 7 bases; junction bases outside the gene matches: 1. The germline V gene encodes CDR1 SGDLS and CDR2 YYNGEE. CDR3: CASSVSSGNIQYF. The CDR3, as DNA: TGTGCCAGCAGCGTATCTAGCGGGAACATTCAGTACTTC.

This clonotype occurred many times. The genes are TRBV2 and TRBJ2-7; possibly TRBD1 for D (5 bases). The germline CDR1 and CDR2 sequences are SNHLY and FYNNEI. The CDR3 runs 15 residues. V was clipped by 5 bases and J by 2 bases, with 16 bases between them. The CDR3 DNA reads TGTGCCAGCAGTCTACAGCGTACCAGGGCCTACGAGCAGTACTTC. Its protein is CASSLQRTRAYEQYF.

This clonotype was observed a handful of times. This sequence joins TRBV25-1 and TRBJ2-7, with TRBD2 matching 10 bases. Germline-derived CDR1 and CDR2 are MGHDK and SYGVNS. The CDR3 length is 17 residues. The trim removed 1 base at V and 2 bases at J, leaving 8 bases unmatched. This chain's CDR3 is CASSELVGTSATYEQYF. The CDR3 DNA sequence: TGTGCCAGCAGTGAATTAGTTGGGACTAGCGCGACCTACGAGCAGTACTTC.

This clonotype was detected only a few times. The chain recombines TRBV6-1 with TRBJ2-1; no firm D call. The V end lost 7 bases, the J end lost 4 bases, and 8 bases lay between the germline ends. CDR1 and CDR2 (germline): MNHNS, SASEGT. This CDR3 spans 12 amino acids. The CDR3 spells CASMTEYNEQFF. The DNA of the CDR3 is TGTGCCAGCATGACGGAATACAATGAGCAGTTCTTC.

CDR3 nucleotides: TGTGCCTCAATCGGTTCCTTGGGGAGGGCCGAATTTCCCGAGCAGTACTTC. Protein sequence: CASIGSLGRAEFPEQYF. V gene TRBV28 combines with J gene TRBJ2-7; 7 nucleotides line up with TRBD2. This CDR3 contains 17 residues. After removal of 11 bases from V and 6 bases from J, the junction contained 25 bases not matched to a gene. Germline V gives CDR1 MDHEN, CDR2 SYDVKM.

This clonotype has more than one count but fewer than ten. V and J are TRBV18 and TRBJ1-2, with D perhaps TRBD1 (6 bases). The length of the CDR3 is 15 residues. CDR1 and CDR2 (germline): KGHSH, LQKENI. V lost 2 bases, J lost 8 bases, and 18 bases lay in between. CDR3 protein: CASSPGQGTQWGYTF. The CDR3 bases are TGTGCCAGCTCACCAGGGCAGGGGACCCAATGGGGCTACACCTTC.